Given below is one TCR beta chain in context. The data belong to a study of blood T cell repertoires in COVID-19. In the study overall: COVID-19 samples collected from the United States, Italy and Spain covered acute and convalescent phases. The analysed material was cDNA or gDNA that came from T cells, B-cell-depleted T cells, or PBMCs.

V trimming: 6 bases; J trimming: 2 bases; junction bases outside the gene matches: 4. CDR3 size: 13 residues. Germline V CDR1 and CDR2: MNHNY, SVGAGI (reference sequence). Per the original methods: Researchers report that nucleated cell counts were estimated from reference gene primer amplification. Generated by immunoSEQ multiplex PCR, the TCRdb table keeps only in-frame clones and is missing some. V and J calls and clone size are those listed in that table; D and trimming were worked out from the DNA. Of 95,000 to 120,000 clones in the sample, over 65% were seen once. The TCR sequence derives from a woman in her 40s with acute or convalescent COVID-19. The chain joins TRBV6-6 to TRBJ2-7; 7 bases agree with TRBD1. What was sequenced was peripheral blood. DNA of the CDR3: TGTGCCAGCAGGGGGGACAGTACCTACGAGCAGTACTTC. Protein sequence: CASRGDSTYEQYF.